The sequence of this TCR beta chain was determined in a study of blood T cells in healthy people across ages. Together with a sample-barcoded 5' primer, a J-beta primer mix was included in a second PCR lasting roughly 6 to 12 cycles. Every single cDNA molecule received a tag from a template-switch adaptor with 12 random nucleotides. One entry per CDR3 protein, called by TCRdb with MiXCR from the 5' RACE reads. The table includes 800,000 to 950,000 distinct CDR3 sequences, 25% to 30% detected once. The same data also went into a second study, on T cells of mothers and their children.

Sequences were obtained from blood. This clonotype was sampled from a woman aged 40 to 50 in good health.

The chain's CDR3 is CASSQNRNMQFF. Written as DNA, the CDR3 is TGTGCCAGCAGCCAGAACAGAAATATGCAGTTCTTC. This chain connects TRBV7-6 to TRBJ2-1, with D hard to call. This CDR3 contains 12 residues. The V end lost 5 bases, the J end lost 12 bases, and 14 bases lay between the germline ends. Germline CDR1 is SGHVS and CDR2 is FNYEAQ.